The next 28 T cell receptor beta chains were all read from a single sample in a study of Graves' ophthalmopathy and Graves' hyperthyroidism. Amplifying from RNA transcripts, the study obtained TCR beta CDR3 regions. The authors performed first-round RT-PCR with HTBI primers and then a second-round multiplex PCR. TCRdb reprocessed the multiplex PCR reads via MiXCR and lists one record per CDR3 protein. Of 300,000 or so distinct CDR3 sequences in the sample, roughly 15% are singletons; the top ten hold 12%. The specimen sequenced was peripheral blood. These receptors came from an adult man with Graves' ophthalmopathy.

This clonotype appeared many times. The chain couples TRBV20-1 to TRBJ2-5, with D uncertain. The CDR3 runs to 13 residues. Per the germline V gene, CDR1 is DFQATT and CDR2 is SNEGSKA (reference sequence). The V end lost 6 bases, the J end lost 7 bases, and 18 bases lay between the germline ends. The CDR3 loop is CSARTYAPGTQYF. The CDR3 coding sequence is TGCAGTGCCCGGACGTACGCCCCCGGGACCCAGTACTTC.

This clonotype was seen many times. The chain employs TRBV18 and TRBJ2-7; D gene unclear. Germline V lookup: CDR1 KGHSH, CDR2 LQKENI. This CDR3 contains 14 residues. V lost 3 bases, J lost 0 bases, and 9 bases lay in between. This CDR3 reads CASSPPVFSYEQYF. The CDR3 coding sequence is TGTGCCAGCTCACCGCCGGTTTTCTCCTACGAGCAGTACTTC.

This clonotype came up many times. The J gene is TRBJ2-2, the V gene TRBV20-1; 8 bases are a match to TRBD1. This CDR3 comprises 19 residues. Germline V CDR1 and CDR2: DFQATT, SNEGSKA (reference sequence). The V and J ends lost 1 base and 3 bases, in that order; junction bases with no gene match: 16. In nucleotides, the CDR3 is TGCAGTGCTAGAGGGATGGACAGGGTGGGGTCGTTTTACACCGGGGAGCTGTTTTTT. Its translation: CSARGMDRVGSFYTGELFF.

This clonotype was recorded many times. The rearrangement uses TRBV12-3 or TRBV12-4 and TRBJ1-3; D not certain. This CDR3 has 15 amino acids. The V and J ends lost 4 bases and 0 bases respectively, with 10 bases between them. The CDR3: CASSSDGLSGNTIYF. As DNA, the CDR3 is TGTGCCAGCAGTTCCGACGGTCTCTCTGGAAACACCATATATTTT.

In this sample, this clonotype turned up many times. The chain combines TRBV18 with TRBJ2-5; 8 nucleotides match TRBD1. Germline CDR1 KGHSH, CDR2 LQKENI. The CDR3 has 15 residues. Trimming at V came to 2 bases and at J to 4 bases, leaving 6 bases not matched to a gene. The CDR3: CASSPIQGAGETQYF. In DNA form, the CDR3 reads TGTGCCAGCTCACCAATCCAGGGGGCGGGAGAGACCCAGTACTTC.

This clonotype appeared many times. The chain links TRBV6-5 to TRBJ1-1, with D hard to call. V was cut by 2 bases and J by 3 bases, with 10 bases left in between. The CDR3 is 14 residues long. Germline V gene sequence: CDR1 MNHEY, CDR2 SVGAGI. This CDR3 is CASSYGPLDTEAFF. The DNA for the CDR3 is TGTGCCAGCAGTTACGGGCCGTTGGACACTGAAGCTTTCTTT.

This clonotype showed up many times. The CDR3 bases are TGTGCTAGTGGTTTGGTATTGATGGCTAGCGGGAGGAACGAGCAGTACTTC. Translation gives CASGLVLMASGRNEQYF. The chain joins TRBV12-5 to TRBJ2-7, with TRBD2 identical over 11 bases. The J segment lost 5 bases and the V segment lost 0 bases, leaving 9 bases of the junction unmatched. There are 17 residues in the CDR3. Germline assignment: CDR1 LGHNT and CDR2 FRNRAP.

This clonotype has at least ten counts. This chain links TRBV12-3 or TRBV12-4 with TRBJ1-5, with TRBD1 matching 7 bases. CDR3 length: 15 residues. Trimming at V came to 4 bases and at J to 2 bases, leaving 5 bases not matched to a gene. The CDR3 region is CASSSQGIGNQPQHF. The CDR3 nucleotides read TGTGCCAGCAGTTCACAGGGGATCGGCAATCAGCCCCAGCATTTT.

In its sample, this clonotype was seen many times. V and J are TRBV29-1 and TRBJ1-1; no firm D call. Germline CDR1 SQVTM, CDR2 ANQGSEA. CDR3 size: 8 residues. Between the trimmed V and J ends, which lost 0 bases and 14 bases, there was a span of 4 bases. CDR3 protein: CSVEEGFF. The CDR3, as DNA: TGCAGCGTTGAAGAGGGGTTCTTT.

Ten or more counts support this clonotype. The chain joins TRBV12-3 or TRBV12-4 to TRBJ1-1; the match to TRBD1 covers 9 bases. Germline trimming cut 8 bases from V and 2 bases from J; bases unmatched to any gene: 15. The CDR3 length is 17 residues. The CDR3 DNA sequence: TGTGCCAGCCCCAACCCCGGGACAGGGTTAATAAACACTGAAGCTTTCTTT. Translated, it gives CASPNPGTGLINTEAFF.

In its sample, this clonotype was seen many times. The CDR3, as DNA: TGTGCCACCAGCAGGTCCACAGGACGGGGGCAGTACTTC. Protein sequence: CATSRSTGRGQYF. The chain links TRBV15 to TRBJ2-7; D possibly uses TRBD1 or TRBD2 (5 bases each). The CDR3 has 13 residues. Trimming removed 3 bases at V and 9 bases at J, with 15 bases between. Looked up from germline, CDR1 is LNHNV and CDR2 is YYDKDF (reference sequence).

This clonotype showed up many times. The rearrangement uses TRBV10-3 and TRBJ1-2, with 8 positions matching TRBD1. The CDR3 length is 13 residues. The J segment lost 6 bases and the V segment lost 5 bases, leaving 5 bases of the junction unmatched. The V gene's germline CDR1 is ENHRY and CDR2 SYGVKD. The CDR3 reads CAISWTGNDGYTF. As DNA, the CDR3 is TGTGCCATCAGTTGGACAGGGAACGATGGCTACACCTTC.

This clonotype was observed many times. The CDR3, as DNA: TGTGCCAGCAGTTACTCTATAATCAGCCCGACGAGGGGGAGATTGAACACTGAAGCTTTCTTT. Protein sequence: CASSYSIISPTRGRLNTEAFF. The chain combines TRBV6-2 or TRBV6-3 with TRBJ1-1, with a possible D match to TRBD1 (6 bases). The CDR3 contains 21 residues. The germline V gene has CDR1 MNHEY and CDR2 SVGEGT. The V end was cut by 0 bases, the J end by 0 bases, with 26 bases between.

The sample holds many counts of this clonotype. The rearrangement uses TRBV7-8 and TRBJ2-7; 7 nucleotides match TRBD2. The germline gives CDR1 SGHVS, CDR2 FQNEAQ. Unmatched junction bases numbered 6, after V lost 4 bases and J lost 0 bases. The CDR3 sequence is 15 residues long. The CDR3 bases are TGTGCCAGCAGCTCGCTAGCGGAAAGCTCCTACGAGCAGTACTTC. Translation: CASSSLAESSYEQYF.

This clonotype was counted ten times or more. This sequence joins TRBV7-2 and TRBJ1-1, with TRBD1 matching 8 bases. Germline V CDR1 and CDR2: SGHTA, FQGNSA. Trimming at V came to 5 bases and at J to 8 bases, leaving 10 bases not matched to a gene. There are 14 residues in the CDR3. The CDR3 DNA reads as TGTGCCAGCAGCCCGACAGGGGTTGATCACGAAGCTTTCTTT. This gives the protein CASSPTGVDHEAFF.

V is TRBV18 and J is TRBJ1-2; D might be TRBD1 (5 bases). This CDR3 has 16 residues. In germline, CDR1 is KGHSH, CDR2 LQKENI. The V end was cut by 3 bases, the J end by 4 bases, with 18 bases between. The CDR3 sequence: CASSPEQAQLAYGYTF. The CDR3 region has the DNA TGTGCCAGCTCACCTGAACAGGCCCAGCTGGCCTATGGCTACACCTTC.

The chain employs TRBV12-3 or TRBV12-4 and TRBJ2-7; 7 nucleotides match TRBD2. V shed 5 bases and J 2 bases; nucleotides not matched to a gene: 6. This CDR3 has 14 amino acids. The CDR3 protein is CASSISGNTYEQYF. DNA of the CDR3: TGTGCCAGCAGTATCAGCGGGAACACCTACGAGCAGTACTTC.

At least ten counts were recorded for this clonotype. DNA of the CDR3: TGTGCCAGCTCGGAACAGGGACAGAACACCGGGGAGCTGTTTTTT. Protein product: CASSEQGQNTGELFF. The rearrangement joins TRBV18 to TRBJ2-2; TRBD1 is a possible D gene (6 bases). Looked up from germline, CDR1 is KGHSH and CDR2 is LQKENI. Trimming stripped 6 bases from V and 1 base from J, with 12 bases between. This CDR3 is 15 amino acids long.

There are many counts of this clonotype. This chain links TRBV29-1 with TRBJ1-2, with no clear D. The CDR3 is 13 amino acids. CDR1 is SQVTM, CDR2 ANQGSEA, per germline. V was clipped by 2 bases and J by 8 bases, with 15 bases between them. In DNA form, the CDR3 reads TGCAGCGTTGAACCACTACCTACTTCGGGCTACACCTTC. Its translation: CSVEPLPTSGYTF.

This clonotype showed up just a few times. The chain carries TRBV27 and TRBJ1-6, with TRBD1 identical over 10 bases. V gave up 6 bases and J gave up 13 bases; unmatched junction bases: 6. Looked up from germline, CDR1 is MNHEY and CDR2 is SMNVEV (reference sequence). CDR3 length: 13 residues. CDR3 in amino acids: CASSWDRGRPLHF. As DNA, the CDR3 is TGTGCCAGCAGCTGGGACAGGGGAAGGCCCCTCCACTTT.

The rearrangement uses TRBV12-3 or TRBV12-4 and TRBJ2-5; maybe TRBD1 (5 bases). V was cut by 3 bases and J by 4 bases, with 9 bases left in between. CDR3 length: 13 residues. The CDR3 loop reads CASSLLGAETQYF. The CDR3 bases are TGTGCCAGCAGTTTGTTAGGGGCAGAGACCCAGTACTTC.

In this sample, this clonotype turned up many times. An end of the junction does not agree with germline; a read error may underlie this. The V and J genes are TRBV6-1 and TRBJ2-5, with D maybe TRBD2 (5 bases). In germline, CDR1 is MNHNS, CDR2 SASEGT. This CDR3 spans 15 amino acids. The CDR3 region has the DNA TGTGCCAGCAGCGAAGCTTTGGGGAGCCAAGAGACCCAGTACTTC. Amino acids: CASSEALGSQETQYF.

This clonotype was recorded at least ten times. The chain uses TRBV6-1 and TRBJ1-3, with 8 nucleotides matching TRBD1. The germline V gene has CDR1 MNHNS and CDR2 SASEGT. The CDR3 runs 14 residues. J was trimmed by 1 base and V by 10 bases; bases with no gene match: 6. The CDR3 sequence is CATQTGGSGNTIYF. The CDR3 DNA is TGTGCCACCCAAACAGGGGGATCTGGAAACACCATATATTTT.

This clonotype showed up many times. The chain is built from TRBV27 and TRBJ1-5; 7 bases are a match to TRBD1. The CDR3 extends over 14 amino acids. Trimming removed 6 bases from V and 6 bases from J; junction bases left unmatched: 8. Germline assignment: CDR1 MNHEY and CDR2 SMNVEV (reference sequence). The CDR3 nucleotides are TGTGCCAGCAGCCGACAGGGCGGGGGTCAGCCCCAGCATTTT. Its translation: CASSRQGGGQPQHF.

In its sample, this clonotype was seen many times. The V gene is TRBV12-3 or TRBV12-4, the J gene TRBJ1-1; D might be TRBD1 (6 bases). The CDR3 has 15 residues. Trimming removed 2 bases at V and 4 bases at J, with 14 bases between. In DNA form, the CDR3 reads TGTGCCAGCAGTTTATCCGGGGGCGGGATCACTGAAGCTTTCTTT. It codes for CASSLSGGGITEAFF.

This clonotype was counted a single time. The chain uses TRBV6-4 and TRBJ2-7; 11 positions agree with TRBD2. Trimming at V came to 5 bases and at J to 3 bases, leaving 24 bases not matched to a gene. This CDR3 contains 21 residues. Germline-derived CDR1 and CDR2 are MRHNA and SNTAGT. The CDR3 reads CASSPWTVAGLAARLGYEQYF. The CDR3 nucleotides are TGTGCCAGCAGTCCGTGGACAGTCGCGGGACTAGCGGCTCGGCTCGGCTACGAGCAGTACTTC.

This clonotype has only a few counts. This chain joins TRBV4-3 and TRBJ1-2; D might be TRBD1 (5 bases). Trimming removed 3 bases from V and 3 bases from J, with 11 bases in between. The CDR3 contains 14 residues. Germline loops: CDR1 LGHNA, CDR2 YSLEER. CDR3: CASSHQGFYYGYTF. The CDR3 nucleotides are TGCGCCAGCAGCCATCAGGGATTCTACTATGGCTACACCTTC.

The sample holds many counts of this clonotype. The rearrangement joins TRBV11-2 to TRBJ2-4, with no clear D. The CDR3 has 13 residues. The V end lost 6 bases, the J end lost 0 bases, and 6 bases lay between the germline ends. Germline loops: CDR1 SGHAT, CDR2 FQNNGV. CDR3 nucleotide sequence: TGTGCCAGCAGGCCTCTAGCCAAAAACATTCAGTACTTC. Its translation: CASRPLAKNIQYF.